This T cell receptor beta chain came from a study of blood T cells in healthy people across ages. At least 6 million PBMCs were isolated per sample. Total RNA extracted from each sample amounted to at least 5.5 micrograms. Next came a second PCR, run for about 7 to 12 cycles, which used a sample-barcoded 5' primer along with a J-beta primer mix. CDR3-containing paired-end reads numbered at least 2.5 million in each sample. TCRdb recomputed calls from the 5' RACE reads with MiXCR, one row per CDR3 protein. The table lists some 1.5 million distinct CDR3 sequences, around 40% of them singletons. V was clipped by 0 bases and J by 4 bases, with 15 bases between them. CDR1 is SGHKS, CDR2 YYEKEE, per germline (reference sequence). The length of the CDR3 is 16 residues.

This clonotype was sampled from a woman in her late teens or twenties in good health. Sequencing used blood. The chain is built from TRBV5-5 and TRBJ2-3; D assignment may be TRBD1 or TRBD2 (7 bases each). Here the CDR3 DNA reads TGTGCCAGCAGCTTGGGACAGGGAGGGCGCTCAGATACGCAGTATTTT. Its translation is CASSLGQGGRSDTQYF.